These 32 T cell receptor beta chains came from one sample sequenced in a study of blood T cell repertoires in COVID-19. Some clones are missing from TCRdb's copy, which holds only in-frame ones; the method was immunoSEQ multiplex PCR. In the table there are 150,000 to 200,000 clones, roughly 80% of which are singletons. The sequencing sample was made of PBMCs or T cells enriched from blood (not recorded which). Every receptor here comes from a woman aged 55-69 years who had recovered from COVID-19.

This chain connects TRBV28 to TRBJ1-1, with TRBD1 matching 7 bases. V lost 6 bases to trimming and J lost 1 base; unmatched junction nucleotides: 5. The CDR3 has 14 residues. CDR1 is MDHEN and CDR2 is SYDVKM in the germline V gene. The CDR3, as DNA: TGTGCCAGCAGCCAGGGACAGACGAACACTGAAGCTTTCTTT. Translating it yields CASSQGQTNTEAFF. Full variable domain (remainder filled in from reference TRBV28 and TRBJ1-1): DVKVTQSSRYLVKRTGEKVFLECVQDMDHENMFWYRQDPGLGLRLIYFSYDVKMKEKGDIPEGYSVSREKKERFSLILESASTNQTSMYLCASSQGQTNTEAFFGQGTRLTVV.

This clone was found many times. The chain uses TRBV7-2 and TRBJ2-3; 7 bases line up with TRBD2. V dropped 5 bases and J dropped 1; count of bases not matched to a gene: 6. CDR3 length: 15 residues. In germline, CDR1 is SGHTA, CDR2 FQGNSA. For the CDR3, the DNA is TGTGCCAGCAGCCGGACTAGTCGGGGCACAGATACGCAGTATTTT. Protein product: CASSRTSRGTDTQYF.

The DNA of the CDR3 is TGTGCCATCAGTGAGGCTAGCTACGAGCAGTACTTC. It codes for CAISEASYEQYF. The genes are TRBV10-3 and TRBJ2-7; D is unresolved. Germline-derived CDR1 and CDR2 are ENHRY and SYGVKD. V was shortened by 2 bases and J by 3 bases, with 5 bases between the two germline ends. The CDR3 totals 12 residues.

This clone was picked up a small number of times. The CDR3: CASNSGYDGYTF. CDR3 in DNA: TGTGCCAGCAACTCGGGGTATGATGGCTACACCTTC. The chain combines TRBV6-5 with TRBJ1-2, with unresolved D. CDR3 length equals 12 residues. Germline V gene sequence: CDR1 MNHEY, CDR2 SVGAGI. V shed 7 bases and J shed 6 bases, with 12 bases lying between them.

The V and J genes are TRBV11-3 and TRBJ2-5; 7 bases match TRBD1. The germline V gene encodes CDR1 SGHNT and CDR2 YENEEA. This CDR3 is 13 amino acids long. With 5 bases clipped from V and 0 bases from J, the junction kept 0 bases outside the gene matches. The CDR3 bases are TGTGCCAGCAGCCAGGGGGACCAAGAGACCCAGTACTTC. Translation: CASSQGDQETQYF.

CDR3 DNA: TGCGCCAGCAGCGCAGAAAACTATGGCTACACCTTC. This encodes CASSAENYGYTF. V gene TRBV5-1 combines with J gene TRBJ1-2; D not resolved. The CDR3 is 12 amino acids. Trimming shortened V by 4 bases and J by 2 bases, and 6 bases separated the two germline ends. Germline V CDR1 and CDR2: SGHRS, YFSETQ.

The chain's CDR3 is CASSVGTSGGAVAYEQYF. The CDR3 coding sequence is TGTGCCAGCAGCGTAGGGACTAGCGGGGGGGCCGTAGCGTACGAGCAGTACTTC. The rearrangement uses TRBV9 and TRBJ2-7, with TRBD2 matching 15 bases. CDR1 and CDR2 (germline): SGDLS, YYNGEE. Germline trimming cut 0 bases from V and 4 bases from J; bases unmatched to any gene: 8. The CDR3 runs 18 residues. The full variable domain, completed using reference TRBV9 and TRBJ2-7, is DSGVTQTPKHLITATGQRVTLRCSPRSGDLSVYWYQQSLDQGLQFLIQYYNGEERAKGNILERFSAQQFPDLHSELNLSSLELGDSALYFCASSVGTSGGAVAYEQYFGPGTRLTVT.

The chain recombines TRBV6-1 with TRBJ2-3; unclear D gene. The germline V and J ends were trimmed by 2 bases and 13 bases, with 13 bases remaining between them. Germline CDR1 is MNHNS and CDR2 is SASEGT. The length of the CDR3 is 12 residues. Written as DNA, the CDR3 is TGTGCCAGCAGTGAAATCAATATCGAGGAGTATTTT. It translates to CASSEINIEEYF.

The chain uses TRBV27 and TRBJ1-2; tentative D call: TRBD1 (6 bases). This CDR3 is 13 amino acids long. Germline V lookup: CDR1 MNHEY, CDR2 SMNVEV (reference sequence). Between the trimmed V and J ends, which lost 4 bases and 6 bases, there was a span of 12 bases. The CDR3 is CASSWGGADGYTF. Here the CDR3 DNA reads TGTGCCAGCAGTTGGGGGGGCGCCGATGGCTACACCTTC.

In this sample, this clone turned up once. The genes are TRBV27 and TRBJ1-2; D not certain. The CDR3 has 13 amino acids. V lost 3 bases and J lost 8, with 13 bases in between. From germline, CDR1 is MNHEY and CDR2 SMNVEV (reference sequence). CDR3 region: CASSFPGFLGYTF. CDR3 coding DNA: TGTGCCAGCAGTTTCCCGGGATTCTTAGGCTACACCTTC.

The chain is built from TRBV18 and TRBJ2-1; D remains unclear. Trimming left V 4 bases short and J 7 bases short, with 8 bases between. The CDR3 is 12 amino acids. Looked up from germline, CDR1 is KGHSH and CDR2 is LQKENI. The CDR3 DNA reads TGTGCCAGCTCACTGGCGGTGAATGAGCAGTTCTTC. It is translated as CASSLAVNEQFF.

V usage is TRBV29-1 and J usage is TRBJ2-5; 11 bases fit TRBD1. Germline trimming cut 7 bases from V and 1 base from J; bases unmatched to any gene: 5. The CDR3 contains 14 residues. CDR1 is SQVTM and CDR2 is ANQGSEA in the germline V gene. In DNA form, the CDR3 reads TGCAGCGGCGGACAGGGGGCCCTCCAAGAGACCCAGTACTTC. It yields the protein CSGGQGALQETQYF.

This chain joins TRBV3-1 (or the pseudogene TRBV3-2) and TRBJ2-2, with 7 positions matching TRBD1. The CDR3 consists of 15 residues. Germline CDR1 and CDR2: LGHDT and YNNKEL (reference sequence). Germline trimming cut 4 bases from V and 5 bases from J; bases unmatched to any gene: 7. Written as DNA, the CDR3 is TGTGCCAGCAGCCCCGACAGGGATACAACCGGGGAGCTGTTTTTT. It is translated as CASSPDRDTTGELFF.

V is TRBV5-1 and J is TRBJ2-6, with a weak D call TRBD1 (6 bases). The V end lost 0 bases, the J end lost 4 bases, and 8 bases lay between the germline ends. The length of the CDR3 is 15 residues. Germline CDR1 and CDR2: SGHRS and YFSETQ. CDR3 DNA sequence: TGCGCCAGCAGCTTGGCAGGGGAAGGGGCCAACGTCCTGACTTTC. Protein product: CASSLAGEGANVLTF.

The chain is built from TRBV5-1 and TRBJ1-2, with TRBD1 matching over 9 bases. This CDR3 is 16 amino acids long. J gave up 6 bases and V 4 bases, and 13 bases lay outside the gene matches. Germline V CDR1 and CDR2: SGHRS, YFSETQ. The CDR3 spells CASSGRSGGQGDGYTF. The CDR3, as DNA: TGCGCCAGCAGCGGAAGATCGGGGGGACAGGGTGATGGCTACACCTTC.

The V call is TRBV3-1 (or the pseudogene TRBV3-2), the J call TRBJ1-1; 8 bases are shared with TRBD1. Germline CDR1 is LGHDT and CDR2 is YNNKEL (reference sequence). The V segment lost 1 base and the J segment 2 bases; nucleotides outside the gene matches: 3. The CDR3 is 15 residues long. DNA of the CDR3: TGTGCCAGCAGCCAAGGGACAGGGTTAAACACTGAAGCTTTCTTT. It yields the protein CASSQGTGLNTEAFF.

This chain joins TRBV19 and TRBJ1-5; 7 bases fit TRBD1. The V gene end was trimmed by 3 bases and the J gene end by 7 bases; junction bases not matched to a gene: 12. CDR1 LNHDA and CDR2 SQIVND come from the germline V gene (reference sequence). CDR3 length equals 16 residues. The DNA for the CDR3 is TGTGCCAGTAGTATGGACGCAGGGGGGCCTCGACAGCCCCAGCATTTT. Residues: CASSMDAGGPRQPQHF. The full variable domain, in which reference TRBV19 and TRBJ1-5 provide the parts outside the CDR3, is DGGITQSPKYLFRKEGQNVTLSCEQNLNHDAMYWYRQDPGQGLRLIYYSQIVNDFQKGDIAEGYSVSREKKESFPLTVTSAQKNPTAFYLCASSMDAGGPRQPQHFGDGTRLSIL.

The chain links TRBV18 to TRBJ1-2, with D possibly matching TRBD1 (6 bases). V was trimmed by 5 bases and J by 6 bases, leaving 22 bases between them. The CDR3 extends over 16 amino acids. The germline V gene encodes CDR1 KGHSH and CDR2 LQKENI. CDR3 nucleotide sequence: TGTGCCAGCTCAAGAATTACAGGGCTCCCCTTTGATGGCTACACCTTC. As protein: CASSRITGLPFDGYTF.

The table lists this clone with a count of one. The J gene is TRBJ1-5, the V gene TRBV28; D may be TRBD1 (5 bases). V shed 8 bases and J shed 2 bases, with 10 bases lying between them. This CDR3 comprises 13 residues. In germline, CDR1 is MDHEN, CDR2 SYDVKM. CDR3 coding DNA: TGTGCCAGCGGAGGGGCGGGCAATCAGCCCCAGCATTTT. Amino acids: CASGGAGNQPQHF.

This clone was recorded once. The chain employs TRBV3-1 (or the pseudogene TRBV3-2) and TRBJ1-2; no clear D gene. Per the germline V gene, CDR1 is LGHDT and CDR2 is YNNKEL (reference sequence). V was clipped by 1 base and J by 4 bases, with 13 bases between them. The CDR3 contains 15 residues. CDR3 amino acids: CASSQVLEFSYGYTF. For the CDR3, the DNA is TGTGCCAGCAGCCAAGTCTTGGAGTTCAGCTATGGCTACACCTTC.

The gene calls are TRBV19 and TRBJ1-6; tentatively, D is TRBD1 (5 bases). The CDR3 has 14 residues. Germline CDR1 is LNHDA and CDR2 is SQIVND (reference sequence). Trimming left V 7 bases short and J 6 bases short, with 13 bases between. This chain's CDR3 is CASNGGYSNSPLHF. Here the CDR3 DNA reads TGTGCCAGTAACGGGGGATACAGTAATTCACCCCTCCACTTT.

The chain combines TRBV6-1 with TRBJ2-7; 7 positions match TRBD1. This CDR3 is built from 15 residues. CDR1 is MNHNS, CDR2 SASEGT, per germline. V lost 2 bases and J lost 0; bases outside the gene matches: 4. The CDR3 DNA reads as TGTGCCAGCAGTGAACACTGGGACAGCTCCTACGAGCAGTACTTC. The encoded protein is CASSEHWDSSYEQYF.

The chain uses TRBV11-2 and TRBJ1-2; unclear D gene. V was shortened by 0 bases and J by 1 base, with 12 bases between the two germline ends. Germline V gives CDR1 SGHAT, CDR2 FQNNGV. CDR3 size: 16 residues. CDR3 in DNA: TGTGCCAGCAGCTTAGATGGCACAGCCCTTAACTATGGCTACACCTTC. Amino acid sequence: CASSLDGTALNYGYTF.

The CDR3 region has the DNA TGTGCCAGCTCGCAGGGCATCCAGGTCTCTGGAAACACCATATATTTT. This codes for CASSQGIQVSGNTIYF. The V gene is TRBV18, the J gene TRBJ1-3; D perhaps matches TRBD1 (5 bases). Deletions cut 6 bases from V and 0 bases from J, with 15 bases between. The length of the CDR3 is 16 residues. Looked up from germline, CDR1 is KGHSH and CDR2 is LQKENI.

The chain has TRBV12-3 or TRBV12-4 and TRBJ2-2, with D perhaps matching TRBD1 (6 bases). Trimming took off 2 bases at V and 6 bases at J, with 7 bases between the two ends. The length of the CDR3 is 13 residues. The CDR3, as DNA: TGTGCCAGCAGTTTACAGGGGCCCGGGGAGCTGTTTTTT. Protein: CASSLQGPGELFF.

The chain carries TRBV6-5 and TRBJ2-1, with a possible D match to TRBD2 (5 bases). The CDR3 contains 12 residues. V dropped 6 bases and J dropped 6 bases, with 9 bases sitting between them. Germline V gene sequence: CDR1 MNHEY, CDR2 SVGAGI. This CDR3 is CASSSTSNEQFF. The CDR3 nucleotides are TGTGCCAGCAGCTCCACTAGCAATGAGCAGTTCTTC.

This sequence joins TRBV29-1 and TRBJ1-2, with D unresolved. The ends were cut back, 4 bases at V and 6 bases at J, with 15 bases in the middle. Germline assignment: CDR1 SQVTM and CDR2 ANQGSEA. This CDR3 is built from 13 residues. The CDR3 sequence is CSVVLSAGDGYTF. DNA for the CDR3: TGCAGCGTTGTTCTCAGCGCCGGGGATGGCTACACCTTC.

Regarding this clone: Other DNA variants within this sample encode the same CDR3. The chain couples TRBV11-3 to TRBJ2-3; 10 bases agree with TRBD1. Germline trimming cut 4 bases from V and 4 bases from J; bases unmatched to any gene: 5. The CDR3 loop spans 15 amino acids. The germline gives CDR1 SGHNT, CDR2 YENEEA. CDR3 sequence reads: CASSSGTGEADTQYF. The CDR3 nucleotides are TGTGCCAGCAGCTCCGGGACAGGGGAAGCAGATACGCAGTATTTT.

The V and J genes are TRBV2 and TRBJ1-2; no firm D call. Trimming left V 6 bases short and J 2 bases short, with 13 bases between. Germline lookup yields CDR1 SNHLY and CDR2 FYNNEI. The CDR3 has 14 residues. The CDR3 region has the DNA TGTGCCAGCAGGTCCCGACGAGGGAACTATGGCTACACCTTC. The encoded protein is CASRSRRGNYGYTF. The whole variable domain, filled in from reference TRBV2 and TRBJ1-2, reads EPEVTQTPSHQVTQMGQEVILRCVPISNHLYFYWYRQILGQKVEFLVSFYNNEISEKSEIFDDQFSVERPDGSNFTLKIRSTKLEDSAMYFCASRSRRGNYGYTFGSGTRLTVV.

The V gene is TRBV2, the J gene TRBJ2-1; D is possibly TRBD1 (5 bases). The CDR3 is 13 amino acids. Trimming removed 1 base from V and 6 bases from J, with 7 bases in between. Germline V gives CDR1 SNHLY, CDR2 FYNNEI. The CDR3 reads CASSEGGPNEQFF. CDR3 nucleotides: TGTGCCAGCAGTGAAGGGGGCCCCAATGAGCAGTTCTTC.

The chain recombines TRBV6-5 with TRBJ2-5, with no clear D. This CDR3 comprises 13 residues. Germline V gives CDR1 MNHEY, CDR2 SVGAGI. Trimming took 8 bases from V and 2 from J, leaving 12 bases between them. This CDR3 reads CASLLSPQETQYF. The DNA of the CDR3 is TGTGCCAGCCTCCTTAGTCCGCAAGAGACCCAGTACTTC.

The chain has TRBV18 and TRBJ2-7; D is unclear. The length of the CDR3 is 13 residues. The germline CDR1 and CDR2 sequences are KGHSH and LQKENI. V lost 3 bases and J 2 bases, leaving 8 bases between the germline ends. CDR3 region: CASSPPHTYEQYF. The DNA for the CDR3 is TGTGCCAGCTCACCCCCACATACCTACGAGCAGTACTTC. The full variable domain, rest sourced from reference TRBV18 and TRBJ2-7, is NAGVMQNPRHLVRRRGQEARLRCSPMKGHSHVYWYRQLPEEGLKFMVYLQKENIIDESGMPKERFSAEFPKEGPSILRIQQVVRGDSAAYFCASSPPHTYEQYFGPGTRLTVT.